The clone carrying this T cell receptor (beta chain) was detected a few times. One entry per CDR3 protein, called by TCRdb with MiXCR from the RT-PCR reads. Of 500,000 to 600,000 distinct CDR3 sequences listed, about 15% were seen once; the top ten hold approximately 12%. V lost 0 bases and J lost 5; bases outside the gene matches: 8. The CDR3 is made up of 16 amino acids. The data derive from a study of response to subunit inactivated influenza vaccine. This receptor was obtained from a man aged 45 to 65 who received an inactivated influenza vaccine. This specimen was PBMCs from blood, taken roughly 12 days after vaccination. The V gene is TRBV6-7, the J gene TRBJ2-3; 7 bases are shared with TRBD2. TRBV6-7 qualifies as an ORF whose function is uncertain. Here the CDR3 DNA reads TGTGCCAGCAGTTACTCGAGGCCAGGGAGGGAAGATACGCAGTATTTT. This translates into CASSYSRPGREDTQYF.